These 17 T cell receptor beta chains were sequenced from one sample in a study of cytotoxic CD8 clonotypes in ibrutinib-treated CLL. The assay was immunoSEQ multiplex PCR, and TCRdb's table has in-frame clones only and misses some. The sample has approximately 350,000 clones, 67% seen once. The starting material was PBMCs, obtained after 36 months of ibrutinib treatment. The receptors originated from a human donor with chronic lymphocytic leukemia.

CDR3 amino acids: CASSFPSGIGYEQYF. The CDR3 region has the DNA TGTGCCAGCAGCTTTCCCTCAGGGATCGGCTACGAGCAGTACTTC. The genes are TRBV7-2 and TRBJ2-7, with a weak D call TRBD1 (5 bases). CDR3 length: 15 amino acids. The V gene lost 3 bases and the J gene lost 3 bases, with 15 bases spanning the gap. Germline values: CDR1 SGHTA, CDR2 FQGNSA.

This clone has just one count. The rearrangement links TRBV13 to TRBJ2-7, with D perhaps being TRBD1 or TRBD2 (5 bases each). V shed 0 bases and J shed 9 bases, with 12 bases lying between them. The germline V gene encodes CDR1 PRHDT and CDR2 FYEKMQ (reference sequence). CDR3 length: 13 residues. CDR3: CASSLGRPGGQYF. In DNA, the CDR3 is TGTGCCAGCAGCTTAGGGCGACCTGGGGGGCAGTACTTC. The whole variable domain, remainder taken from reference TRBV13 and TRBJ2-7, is AAGVIQSPRHLIKEKRETATLKCYPIPRHDTVYWYQQGPGQDPQFLISFYEKMQSDKGSIPDRFSAQQFSDYHSELNMSSLELGDSALYFCASSLGRPGGQYFGPGTRLTVT.

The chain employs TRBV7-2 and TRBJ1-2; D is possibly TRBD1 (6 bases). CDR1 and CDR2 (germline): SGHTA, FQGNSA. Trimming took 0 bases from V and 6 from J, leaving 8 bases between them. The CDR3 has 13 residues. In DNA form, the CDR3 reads TGTGCCAGCAGCTTAGCTGCAGGGGATGGCTACACCTTC. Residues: CASSLAAGDGYTF.

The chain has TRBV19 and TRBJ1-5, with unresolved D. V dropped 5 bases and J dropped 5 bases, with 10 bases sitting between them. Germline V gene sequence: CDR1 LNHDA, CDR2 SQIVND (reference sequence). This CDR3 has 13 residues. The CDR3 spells CASSSGVYQPQHF. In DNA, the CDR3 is TGTGCCAGTAGTTCCGGGGTATATCAGCCCCAGCATTTT.

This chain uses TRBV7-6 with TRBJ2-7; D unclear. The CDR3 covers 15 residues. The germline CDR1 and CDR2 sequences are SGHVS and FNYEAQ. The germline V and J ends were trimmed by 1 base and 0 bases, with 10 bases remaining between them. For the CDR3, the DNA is TGTGCCAGCAGCTTAGAAGTGGGCCGCTCCTACGAGCAGTACTTC. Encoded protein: CASSLEVGRSYEQYF. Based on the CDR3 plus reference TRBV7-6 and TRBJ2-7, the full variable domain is GAGVSQSPRYKVTKRGQDVALRCDPISGHVSLYWYRQALGQGPEFLTYFNYEAQQDKSGLPNDRFSAERPEGSISTLTIQRTEQRDSAMYRCASSLEVGRSYEQYFGPGTRLTVT.

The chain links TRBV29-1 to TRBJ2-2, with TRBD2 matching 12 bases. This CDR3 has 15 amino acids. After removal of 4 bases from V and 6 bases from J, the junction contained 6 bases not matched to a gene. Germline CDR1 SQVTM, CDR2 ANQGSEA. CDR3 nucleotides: TGCAGCGTTGGGAACCGACTAGCGGGAGCCGGGGAGCTGTTTTTT. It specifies CSVGNRLAGAGELFF.

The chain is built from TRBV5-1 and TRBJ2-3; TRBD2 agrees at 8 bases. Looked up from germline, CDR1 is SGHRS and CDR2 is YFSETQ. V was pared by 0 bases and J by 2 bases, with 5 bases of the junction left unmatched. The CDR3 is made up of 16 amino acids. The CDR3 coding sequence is TGCGCCAGCAGCTTGGAACCGGGAGGGGTCACAGATACGCAGTATTTT. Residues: CASSLEPGGVTDTQYF. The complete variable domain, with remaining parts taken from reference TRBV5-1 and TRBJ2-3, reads KAGVTQTPRYLIKTRGQQVTLSCSPISGHRSVSWYQQTPGQGLQFLFEYFSETQRNKGNFPGRFSGRQFSNSRSEMNVSTLELGDSALYLCASSLEPGGVTDTQYFGPGTRLTVL.

CDR3 region: CASSYSGRANTEAFF. The CDR3 DNA sequence: TGTGCCAGCAGTTACTCCGGACGGGCGAACACTGAAGCTTTCTTT. The V call is TRBV6-5, the J call TRBJ1-1; D gene unclear. CDR3 size: 15 residues. The V end was cut by 0 bases, the J end by 1 base, with 9 bases between. The germline gives CDR1 MNHEY, CDR2 SVGAGI.

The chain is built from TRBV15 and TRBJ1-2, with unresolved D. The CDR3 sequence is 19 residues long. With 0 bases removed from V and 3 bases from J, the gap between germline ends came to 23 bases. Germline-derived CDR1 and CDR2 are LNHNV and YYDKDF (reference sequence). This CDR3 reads CATSRDPPKATMGYYGYTF. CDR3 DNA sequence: TGTGCCACCAGCAGAGATCCCCCGAAGGCGACCATGGGGTACTATGGCTACACCTTC.

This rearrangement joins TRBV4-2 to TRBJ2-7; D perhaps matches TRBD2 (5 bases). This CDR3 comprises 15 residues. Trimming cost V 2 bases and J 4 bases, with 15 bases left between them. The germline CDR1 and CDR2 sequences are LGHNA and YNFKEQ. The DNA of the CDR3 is TGTGCCAGCAGCCAACCCCAGGCCCGGGGATACGAGCAGTACTTC. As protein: CASSQPQARGYEQYF.

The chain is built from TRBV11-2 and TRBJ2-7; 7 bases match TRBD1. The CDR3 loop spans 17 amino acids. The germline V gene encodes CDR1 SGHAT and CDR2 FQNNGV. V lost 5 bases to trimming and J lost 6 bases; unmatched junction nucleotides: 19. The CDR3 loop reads CASSVVRAGTERAEQYF. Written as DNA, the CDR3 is TGTGCCAGCAGCGTAGTCCGAGCCGGGACAGAGAGGGCCGAGCAGTACTTC.

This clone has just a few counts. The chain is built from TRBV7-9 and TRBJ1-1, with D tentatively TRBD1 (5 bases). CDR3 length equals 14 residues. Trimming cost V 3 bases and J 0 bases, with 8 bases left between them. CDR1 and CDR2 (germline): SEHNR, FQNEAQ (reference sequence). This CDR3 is CASSFDRVNTEAFF. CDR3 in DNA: TGTGCCAGCAGCTTTGACAGAGTGAACACTGAAGCTTTCTTT.

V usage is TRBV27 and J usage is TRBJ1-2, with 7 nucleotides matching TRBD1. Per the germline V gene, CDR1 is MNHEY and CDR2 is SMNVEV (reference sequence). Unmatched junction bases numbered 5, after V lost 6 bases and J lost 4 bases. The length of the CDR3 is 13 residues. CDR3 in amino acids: CASSRDSLYGYTF. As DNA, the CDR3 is TGTGCCAGCAGCCGGGACAGCCTCTATGGCTACACCTTC.

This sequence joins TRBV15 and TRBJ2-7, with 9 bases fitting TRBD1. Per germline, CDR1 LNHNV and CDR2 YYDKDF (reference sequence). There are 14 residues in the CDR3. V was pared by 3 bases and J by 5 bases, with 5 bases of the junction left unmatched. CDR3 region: CATSRPGTGNEQYF. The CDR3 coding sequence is TGTGCCACCAGCAGGCCCGGGACAGGGAACGAGCAGTACTTC.

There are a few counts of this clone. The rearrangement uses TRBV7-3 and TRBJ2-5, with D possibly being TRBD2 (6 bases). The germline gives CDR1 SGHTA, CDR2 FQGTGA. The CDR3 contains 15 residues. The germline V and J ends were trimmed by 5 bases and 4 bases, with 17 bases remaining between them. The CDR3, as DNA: TGTGCCAGCAGCCCCGCGAGACTAGTTCCAGAGACCCAGTACTTC. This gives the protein CASSPARLVPETQYF.

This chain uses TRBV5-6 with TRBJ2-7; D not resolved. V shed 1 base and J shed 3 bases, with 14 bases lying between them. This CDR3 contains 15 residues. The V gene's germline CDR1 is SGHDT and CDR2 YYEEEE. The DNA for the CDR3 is TGTGCCAGCAGCTTGTTTTCGCGCGTGGACTACGAGCAGTACTTC. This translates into CASSLFSRVDYEQYF.

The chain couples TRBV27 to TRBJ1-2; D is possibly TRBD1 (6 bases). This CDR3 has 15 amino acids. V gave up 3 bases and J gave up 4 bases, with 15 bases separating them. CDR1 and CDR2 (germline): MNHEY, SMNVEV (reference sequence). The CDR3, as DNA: TGTGCCAGCAGTTTCCGGGGGGCCGGAACCTATGGCTACACCTTC. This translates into CASSFRGAGTYGYTF.